This TCR beta chain was profiled in a study of Tregs in tolerant kidney transplant recipients. With respect to this clone: Its antigen remains unidentified.

The table came from immunoSEQ multiplex PCR; TCRdb's copy has only in-frame clones and leaves some out. The sample holds 2,800 or so clones, around 41% seen once. CDR1 is SGHDT and CDR2 is YYEEEE in the germline V gene. The CDR3 length is 13 residues. V lost 1 base and J lost 8, with 9 bases in between. The sequence derives from a human donor in good health. This rearrangement joins TRBV5-6 to TRBJ1-4, with D possibly being TRBD1 (5 bases). The sample was Tregs from blood grown in culture. DNA of the CDR3: TGTGCCAGCAGCTTGAGGGGTGGGGAAAAACTGTTTTTT. The encoded protein is CASSLRGGEKLFF.